The 14 T cell receptor beta chains in this list originate from one sample, sequenced in a study of Graves' ophthalmopathy and Graves' hyperthyroidism. RNA served as the template for amplifying TCR beta CDR3 regions. First-round RT-PCR with HTBI primers preceded a second-round multiplex PCR. TCRdb ran MiXCR on the multiplex PCR reads and lists one entry per CDR3 protein. This table holds almost 750,000 distinct CDR3 sequences, 40% found once. The sequenced material came from peripheral blood. These receptors were obtained from an adult man with Graves' ophthalmopathy.

The table lists this clonotype with a count of one. CDR3 coding DNA: TGTGCCAGCAGCCCCATAGAGGGACTGGGGACGGCGCAGTACTTC. Translated: CASSPIEGLGTAQYF. The rearrangement links TRBV7-9 to TRBJ2-7, with a weak D call TRBD2 (6 bases). From germline, CDR1 is SEHNR and CDR2 FQNEAQ (reference sequence). The CDR3 extends over 15 amino acids. Trimming shortened V by 5 bases and J by 9 bases, and 23 bases separated the two germline ends. Supplemented by reference TRBV7-9 and TRBJ2-7, the full variable domain reads DTGVSQNPRHKITKRGQNVTFRCDPISEHNRLYWYRQTLGQGPEFLTYFQNEAQLEKSRLLSDRFSAERPKGSFSTLEIQRTEQGDSAMYLCASSPIEGLGTAQYFGPGTRLTVT.

This clonotype was seen at least ten times. The chain joins TRBV7-2 to TRBJ2-7; no firm D call. CDR3 length: 12 residues. Germline CDR1 is SGHTA and CDR2 is FQGNSA. The germline V and J ends were trimmed by 4 bases and 0 bases, with 4 bases remaining between them. The CDR3: CASSSHSYEQYF. CDR3 coding DNA: TGTGCCAGCAGCTCCCACTCCTACGAGCAGTACTTC.

The CDR3 DNA is TGTGCCAGCGGCATACAGGGTACCGGGGAGCAGTACTTC. This gives the protein CASGIQGTGEQYF. The chain couples TRBV7-9 to TRBJ2-7; maybe TRBD1 (6 bases). The CDR3 is 13 amino acids. Trimming cost V 8 bases and J 7 bases, with 18 bases left between them. Germline V gene data show CDR1 as SEHNR and CDR2 as FQNEAQ (reference sequence).

In this sample, this clonotype turned up once. CDR3 DNA sequence: TGCGCCAGCAGCCAATTCGGGACAGGGGGCACTGAAGCTTTCTTT. This gives the protein CASSQFGTGGTEAFF. This sequence joins TRBV4-3 and TRBJ1-1, with TRBD1 identical over 11 bases. V lost 2 bases and J lost 4; bases outside the gene matches: 3. The CDR3 extends over 15 amino acids. Germline CDR1 and CDR2: LGHNA and YSLEER.

This clonotype was recorded a few times. This sequence joins TRBV7-2 and TRBJ2-5, with 11 bases lining up with TRBD2. Germline-derived CDR1 and CDR2 are SGHTA and FQGNSA. J lost 5 bases, V lost 8 bases, and 10 bases had no gene match. The CDR3 length is 15 residues. The CDR3 region is CASSERGLAVETQYF. CDR3 bases: TGTGCCAGCTCAGAGAGGGGACTAGCGGTGGAGACCCAGTACTTC.

The chain joins TRBV24-1 to TRBJ1-5; D possibly corresponds to TRBD1 (5 bases). The CDR3 contains 17 residues. The V end lost 4 bases, the J end lost 5 bases, and 20 bases lay between the germline ends. CDR1 is KGHDR and CDR2 is SFDVKD in the germline V gene. CDR3 in amino acids: CATSDQLAGPGDQPQHF. The CDR3 DNA reads TGTGCCACCAGTGACCAGCTAGCGGGGCCCGGGGATCAGCCCCAGCATTTT.

This chain joins TRBV20-1 and TRBJ2-7; D gene unclear. Trimming removed 5 bases at V and 7 bases at J, with 15 bases between. In germline, CDR1 is DFQATT, CDR2 SNEGSKA (reference sequence). There are 12 residues in the CDR3. CDR3 coding DNA: TGCAGTGCTGATGGACCCTCCGGGGAGCAGTACTTC. Amino acid sequence: CSADGPSGEQYF.

A few counts support this clonotype. CDR3 residues: CSASGPVSSYEQYF. DNA of the CDR3: TGCAGTGCTAGTGGCCCGGTGAGCTCCTACGAGCAGTACTTC. This sequence joins TRBV20-1 and TRBJ2-7, with D uncertain. CDR1 DFQATT and CDR2 SNEGSKA come from the germline V gene (reference sequence). This CDR3 region has 14 residues. V lost 3 bases, J lost 0 bases, and 12 bases lay in between.

This clonotype has just a few counts. V usage is TRBV12-3 or TRBV12-4 and J usage is TRBJ2-7, with a tentative D call TRBD1 (5 bases). There are 13 residues in the CDR3. V was clipped by 6 bases and J by 7 bases, with 16 bases between them. CDR3 sequence: CASSRDQGDEQYF. The CDR3 region has the DNA TGTGCCAGCAGCCGAGATCAGGGCGATGAGCAGTACTTC.

This clonotype has ten or more counts. The V and J genes are TRBV7-6 and TRBJ1-4; D is unresolved. CDR3 size: 14 residues. V dropped 5 bases and J dropped 7 bases, with 14 bases sitting between them. Germline CDR1 and CDR2: SGHVS and FNYEAQ. CDR3 protein: CASSRSYAGEKLFF. CDR3 nucleotides: TGTGCCAGCAGCCGCTCTTACGCGGGTGAAAAACTGTTTTTT.

This clonotype appeared many times. V is TRBV20-1 and J is TRBJ2-7; TRBD1 matches 8 bases. The junction had 7 bases not matched to a gene; V was cut back by 6 bases and J by 3 bases. This CDR3 spans 13 amino acids. The germline V gene has CDR1 DFQATT and CDR2 SNEGSKA (reference sequence). CDR3: CSASTGANYEQYF. The CDR3 DNA is TGCAGTGCCTCGACAGGGGCGAACTACGAGCAGTACTTC.

This clonotype was found a few times. This chain links TRBV7-2 with TRBJ1-4, with D possibly TRBD1 on 6 matching bases. Germline CDR1 reads SGHTA; CDR2 reads FQGNSA. The CDR3 contains 15 residues. The ends were cut back, 4 bases at V and 8 bases at J, with 17 bases in the middle. In DNA form, the CDR3 reads TGTGCCAGCAGCTCAACCCAGGGGATAGGGGAAAAACTGTTTTTT. Amino acid sequence: CASSSTQGIGEKLFF.

This clonotype came up once. The V gene is TRBV6-2 or TRBV6-3, the J gene TRBJ2-7, with 8 bases aligning to TRBD2. J gave up 2 bases and V 4 bases, and 10 bases lay outside the gene matches. Germline CDR1 and CDR2: MNHEY and SVGEGT. CDR3 length: 16 amino acids. This CDR3 is CASSFSGGTTAYEQYF. As DNA, the CDR3 is TGTGCCAGCAGTTTCTCGGGAGGGACTACCGCCTACGAGCAGTACTTC.

In its sample, this clonotype was seen many times. This rearrangement joins TRBV24-1 to TRBJ1-5; D uncertain. The CDR3 totals 13 residues. V gave up 6 bases and J gave up 9 bases, with 14 bases separating them. Germline V CDR1 and CDR2: KGHDR, SFDVKD. The CDR3 sequence is CATSLRGGRPQHF. The CDR3 coding sequence is TGTGCCACCAGTTTGCGGGGAGGGAGGCCCCAGCATTTT.